This is a list of T cell receptor beta chains from one sample in a study of regulatory T cells in long-lasting Graves disease. TCRdb redid the calling of the multiplex PCR reads with MiXCR, one entry per CDR3 protein. Of 200,000 to 250,000 distinct CDR3 sequences in the sample, around 19% were seen once. Material: peripheral blood mononuclear cells (PBMCs), obtained at new diagnosis, from a patient treated with antithyroid drugs. Receptor source: a female donor with Graves disease. Each CDR3 is given with its conserved first and last residue. D genes are given only for firm matches. Clone size is shown for a subset of rows, as once, few, many or a class of expanded clone.

d_gene: TRBD1; v_gene: TRBV11-1; j_gene: TRBJ1-6; abundance: many; CDR3aa: CASSLDGQGFSPLHF; CDR3nt: TGTGCCAGCAGCTTGGATGGACAGGGGTTTTCACCCCTCCACTTT
d_gene: .; v_gene: TRBV12-3/TRBV12-4; j_gene: TRBJ2-7; abundance: many; CDR3aa: CASSSGVSSYEQYF; CDR3nt: TGTGCCAGCAGTTCGGGGGTAAGCTCCTACGAGCAGTACTTC
d_gene: .; v_gene: TRBV20-1; j_gene: TRBJ2-7; abundance: few; CDR3aa: CSAPRTPGYEQYF; CDR3nt: TGCAGTGCTCCCCGGACTCCTGGCTACGAGCAGTACTTC
d_gene: TRBD2; v_gene: TRBV9; j_gene: TRBJ2-4; abundance: many; CDR3aa: CASSEGTSGRRLAKNIQYF; CDR3nt: TGTGCCAGCAGCGAGGGGACTAGCGGGAGGAGACTAGCCAAAAACATTCAGTACTTC
d_gene: .; v_gene: TRBV19; j_gene: TRBJ1-2; abundance: many; CDR3aa: CASSTTVTGYGYTF; CDR3nt: TGTGCCAGTAGTACAACCGTTACAGGGTATGGCTACACCTTC
d_gene: TRBD1; v_gene: TRBV29-1; j_gene: TRBJ2-5; abundance: many; CDR3aa: CSAGWDRGETQYF; CDR3nt: TGCAGCGCCGGGTGGGACAGGGGTGAGACCCAGTACTTC
d_gene: .; v_gene: TRBV4-1; j_gene: TRBJ2-7; abundance: .; CDR3aa: CASSQEWVNSYEQYF; CDR3nt: TGCGCCAGCAGCCAAGAATGGGTCAACTCCTACGAGCAGTACTTC
d_gene: TRBD2; v_gene: TRBV30; j_gene: TRBJ2-2; abundance: .; CDR3aa: CAWGGANTGELFF; CDR3nt: TGTGCCTGGGGGGGGGCGAACACCGGGGAGCTGTTTTTT
d_gene: TRBD2; v_gene: TRBV20-1; j_gene: TRBJ2-5; abundance: many; CDR3aa: CSARPSGQETQYF; CDR3nt: TGCAGTGCTAGACCTAGCGGGCAAGAGACCCAGTACTTC
d_gene: .; v_gene: TRBV24-1; j_gene: TRBJ2-3; abundance: many; CDR3aa: CATSESWADTQYF; CDR3nt: TGTGCCACCAGTGAGTCTTGGGCAGATACGCAGTATTTT
d_gene: TRBD1; v_gene: TRBV30; j_gene: TRBJ1-2; abundance: .; CDR3aa: CAWSMTGLGYTF; CDR3nt: TGTGCCTGGAGTATGACAGGGCTTGGCTACACCTTC
d_gene: .; v_gene: TRBV18; j_gene: TRBJ2-3; abundance: many; CDR3aa: CASSAADSTDTQYF; CDR3nt: TGTGCCAGCTCAGCAGCCGATAGCACAGATACGCAGTATTTT
d_gene: .; v_gene: TRBV28; j_gene: TRBJ2-7; abundance: .; CDR3aa: CASRSGTASYEQYF; CDR3nt: TGTGCCAGCAGATCGGGGACGGCATCCTACGAGCAGTACTTC
d_gene: TRBD2; v_gene: TRBV20-1; j_gene: TRBJ2-3; abundance: .; CDR3aa: CSAREGLAGVPDTQYF; CDR3nt: TGCAGTGCTAGAGAGGGACTAGCGGGAGTCCCAGATACGCAGTATTTT
d_gene: TRBD1; v_gene: TRBV7-9; j_gene: TRBJ2-7; abundance: many; CDR3aa: CASSYGQGPYEQYF; CDR3nt: TGTGCCAGCAGCTATGGACAGGGACCCTACGAGCAGTACTTC
d_gene: TRBD1; v_gene: TRBV5-4; j_gene: TRBJ1-2; abundance: .; CDR3aa: CASSLAPYPGQGAARGGYTF; CDR3nt: TGTGCCAGCAGCTTGGCCCCTTATCCGGGACAGGGGGCTGCGAGAGGTGGCTACACCTTC
d_gene: .; v_gene: TRBV6-1; j_gene: TRBJ2-3; abundance: many; CDR3aa: CASSDVVTDTQYF; CDR3nt: TGTGCCAGCAGTGATGTTGTCACAGATACGCAGTATTTT